What follows are 29 T cell receptor beta chains derived from one specimen sequenced in a study of OX40 agonist ivuxolimab in advanced cancers. This table comes from immunoSEQ multiplex PCR, and its TCRdb copy is limited to in-frame clones, with some not included. The sample includes 35,000 to 50,000 clones, over 75% of them seen just once. This sample comprised CD4+ or CD8+ T cells sorted from blood, obtained in a trial of the OX40 agonist ivuxolimab. The source of these receptors is an adult with an advanced solid tumor such as melanoma, head and neck, liver or kidney cancer.

The rearrangement joins TRBV28 to TRBJ1-1; D is possibly TRBD1 (5 bases). The CDR3 consists of 15 residues. Trimming removed 2 bases from V and 0 bases from J, with 10 bases in between. The germline gives CDR1 MDHEN, CDR2 SYDVKM. The CDR3 reads CASSLVDRLNTEAFF. CDR3 in DNA: TGTGCCAGCAGTTTAGTCGACAGACTGAACACTGAAGCTTTCTTT.

CDR3 nucleotides: TGTGCCTGGCGGAGGGGCGAAGGGGAAGCTTTCTTT. Its protein is CAWRRGEGEAFF. The V and J genes are TRBV30 and TRBJ1-1; the D gene is possibly TRBD1 (5 bases). The CDR3 is made up of 12 amino acids. Between the trimmed V and J ends, which lost 5 bases and 8 bases, there was a span of 15 bases. Per germline, CDR1 GTSNPN and CDR2 SVGIG (reference sequence).

J is TRBJ2-3 and V is TRBV5-4, with TRBD2 as a possible D gene (6 bases). Germline CDR1 and CDR2: SGHNT and YYREEE (reference sequence). V was cut by 3 bases and J by 6 bases, with 11 bases left in between. The CDR3 contains 13 residues. Here the CDR3 reads CASSYPGRDTQYF. In nucleotides, the CDR3 is TGTGCCAGCAGCTACCCAGGGAGGGATACGCAGTATTTT.

This rearrangement joins TRBV5-6 to TRBJ2-7; unclear D gene. CDR3 length equals 11 residues. V was clipped by 2 bases and J by 6 bases, with 6 bases between them. CDR1 is SGHDT, CDR2 YYEEEE, per germline. The CDR3 protein is CASSFMSEQYF. The CDR3 bases are TGTGCCAGCAGCTTTATGAGCGAGCAGTACTTC.

The chain uses TRBV7-2 and TRBJ2-3, with D perhaps assigned TRBD1 or TRBD2 (5 bases each). Trimming stripped 6 bases from V and 8 bases from J, with 21 bases between. The CDR3 consists of 15 residues. Looked up from germline, CDR1 is SGHTA and CDR2 is FQGNSA. The CDR3: CASRLGASQQGTQYF. The CDR3 DNA reads as TGTGCCAGCAGGCTGGGAGCGTCCCAGCAGGGTACGCAGTATTTT.

This clone occurred a few times. The chain couples TRBV6-1 to TRBJ2-2; TRBD1 matches at 11 bases. The V segment lost 6 bases and the J segment 6 bases; nucleotides outside the gene matches: 6. The CDR3 sequence is 15 residues long. Germline V gene lookup returns CDR1 MNHNS and CDR2 SASEGT. DNA of the CDR3: TGTGCCAGCAGGGTAGGACAGGGGGCCGCCGGGGAGCTGTTTTTT. Translation gives CASRVGQGAAGELFF.

The chain uses TRBV7-6 and TRBJ2-4, with TRBD1 matching 9 bases. The junction had 6 bases not matched to a gene; V was cut back by 5 bases and J by 7 bases. Germline V gene lookup returns CDR1 SGHVS and CDR2 FNYEAQ. The CDR3 is 14 amino acids. The CDR3 DNA reads TGTGCCAGCAGCCCAGGGACAGGGACGAACATTCAGTACTTC. Amino acid sequence: CASSPGTGTNIQYF.

This chain uses TRBV2 with TRBJ1-4; 8 bases align to TRBD1. This CDR3 has 14 amino acids. The V segment lost 8 bases and the J segment 3 bases; nucleotides outside the gene matches: 5. Germline loops: CDR1 SNHLY, CDR2 FYNNEI. The CDR3 nucleotides read TGTGCCAGCTCGGACAGGGACCCTAATGAAAAACTGTTTTTT. It codes for CASSDRDPNEKLFF.

This chain connects TRBV4-3 to TRBJ2-2; D ambiguous. V lost 5 bases and J 5 bases, leaving 3 bases between the germline ends. CDR3 length: 11 residues. Per the germline V gene, CDR1 is LGHNA and CDR2 is YSLEER. CDR3 sequence reads: CASSKTGELFF. CDR3 bases: TGCGCCAGCAGCAAGACCGGGGAGCTGTTTTTT.

The chain employs TRBV18 and TRBJ2-1; TRBD2 matches at 10 bases. CDR3 length: 17 residues. Per the germline V gene, CDR1 is KGHSH and CDR2 is LQKENI. The ends lost 6 bases at V and 3 bases at J; junction bases unmatched: 11. CDR3 DNA: TGTGCCAGCTCCACAGGGCTAGCGGGGGTGGTCTACAATGAGCAGTTCTTC. This sequence encodes CASSTGLAGVVYNEQFF.

This chain joins TRBV2 and TRBJ1-1; 7 bases line up with TRBD1. The trim removed 3 bases at V and 7 bases at J, leaving 8 bases unmatched. This CDR3 is 14 amino acids long. Per the germline V gene, CDR1 is SNHLY and CDR2 is FYNNEI. The CDR3 sequence: CASSETRGRNEAFF. CDR3 coding DNA: TGTGCCAGCAGTGAGACGAGGGGGCGGAATGAAGCTTTCTTT.

V and J are TRBV18 and TRBJ1-2, with no clear D. CDR3 size: 14 residues. Germline values: CDR1 KGHSH, CDR2 LQKENI. V lost 3 bases to trimming and J lost 6 bases, with 14 bases between them. CDR3 sequence reads: CASSPESGIDGYTF. In DNA form, the CDR3 reads TGTGCCAGCTCACCCGAATCCGGGATCGATGGCTACACCTTC.

This chain links TRBV19 with TRBJ2-1; no firm D call. The germline V and J ends were trimmed by 9 bases and 5 bases, with 14 bases remaining between them. This CDR3 region has 13 residues. In germline, CDR1 is LNHDA, CDR2 SQIVND (reference sequence). DNA for the CDR3: TGTGCCAGCAGAAAGGACGCTAACAATGAGCAGTTCTTC. It is translated as CASRKDANNEQFF.

The V and J genes are TRBV7-9 and TRBJ2-3; D not resolved. Looked up from germline, CDR1 is SEHNR and CDR2 is FQNEAQ (reference sequence). Trimming took 3 bases from V and 3 from J, leaving 10 bases between them. CDR3 size: 14 residues. The CDR3 DNA reads as TGTGCCAGCAGCTTGAGTACTCGAACAGATACGCAGTATTTT. Its protein product is CASSLSTRTDTQYF.

V usage is TRBV11-2 and J usage is TRBJ1-4; D not resolved. The CDR3 runs 13 residues. V was pared by 4 bases and J by 11 bases, with 14 bases between. CDR1 is SGHAT, CDR2 FQNNGV, per germline. The CDR3, as DNA: TGTGCCAGCAGCTGGGTAATCGGTGGGAAACTGTTTTTT. This encodes CASSWVIGGKLFF.

The genes are TRBV7-9 and TRBJ1-3; TRBD1 aligns across 7 bases. After removal of 6 bases from V and 2 bases from J, the junction contained 4 bases not matched to a gene. Germline values: CDR1 SEHNR, CDR2 FQNEAQ (reference sequence). This CDR3 has 14 residues. CDR3 nucleotide sequence: TGTGCCAGCAGTCCAGACAGGGCTGGAAACACCATATATTTT. Amino acid sequence: CASSPDRAGNTIYF.

The chain is built from TRBV10-3 and TRBJ2-1; D is unresolved. The germline V and J ends were trimmed by 3 bases and 0 bases, with 9 bases remaining between them. This CDR3 has 15 amino acids. In germline, CDR1 is ENHRY, CDR2 SYGVKD. Here the CDR3 reads CAISDSASSYNEQFF. CDR3 in DNA: TGTGCCATCAGTGATTCGGCCAGCTCCTACAATGAGCAGTTCTTC.

V usage is TRBV28 and J usage is TRBJ2-1; no definite D call. There are 12 residues in the CDR3. Trimming shortened V by 4 bases and J by 9 bases, and 10 bases separated the two germline ends. The germline V gene has CDR1 MDHEN and CDR2 SYDVKM. The DNA of the CDR3 is TGTGCCAGCAGTTCACGACCCACTGAGCAGTTCTTC. As protein: CASSSRPTEQFF.

The rearrangement links TRBV28 to TRBJ2-2; 7 bases fit TRBD2. The CDR3 has 15 residues. The junction had 10 bases not matched to a gene; V was cut back by 5 bases and J by 7 bases. Germline lookup yields CDR1 MDHEN and CDR2 SYDVKM. CDR3 in DNA: TGTGCCAGCAGTACGACCCAAAGCGGGGTCGGGGAGCTGTTTTTT. It yields the protein CASSTTQSGVGELFF.

Concerning this clone itself: One junction end disagrees with the germline gene, perhaps due to a read error. This rearrangement joins TRBV5-4 to TRBJ2-4, with TRBD1 as a possible D gene (5 bases). This CDR3 is built from 12 residues. Per the germline V gene, CDR1 is SGHNT and CDR2 is YYREEE (reference sequence). The CDR3 DNA sequence: TGTGCCAGCAGCCAGGGCGGTGATCGGTTCCACTTC. This codes for CASSQGGDRFHF.

The chain recombines TRBV7-9 with TRBJ2-4; no reliable D call. This CDR3 region has 14 residues. The germline V gene has CDR1 SEHNR and CDR2 FQNEAQ (reference sequence). The ends were cut back, 3 bases at V and 5 bases at J, with 11 bases in the middle. The CDR3 spells CASSLAETQNIQYF. DNA for the CDR3: TGTGCCAGCAGCTTGGCTGAGACTCAAAACATTCAGTACTTC.

This clone was seen a few times. This chain links TRBV11-2 with TRBJ2-4, with D tentatively TRBD2 (5 bases). V gave up 2 bases and J gave up 2 bases, with 13 bases separating them. Germline loops: CDR1 SGHAT, CDR2 FQNNGV. The CDR3 loop spans 16 amino acids. The CDR3 protein is CASSLRGSGTKNIQYF. The DNA of the CDR3 is TGTGCCAGCAGCTTACGTGGGAGTGGGACCAAAAACATTCAGTACTTC.

The genes are TRBV6-1 and TRBJ1-1; D is possibly TRBD1 (5 bases). CDR1 is MNHNS, CDR2 SASEGT, per germline. CDR3 size: 13 residues. V shed 3 bases and J shed 4 bases, with 9 bases lying between them. CDR3 sequence (DNA): TGTGCCAGCAGTGACCAGGGTCTCACTGAAGCTTTCTTT. Protein: CASSDQGLTEAFF.

This chain links TRBV7-9 with TRBJ1-5; tentatively, D is TRBD1 (5 bases). V was clipped by 5 bases and J by 5 bases, with 10 bases between them. CDR1 SEHNR and CDR2 FQNEAQ come from the germline V gene (reference sequence). The CDR3 has 13 residues. The CDR3 loop reads CASSLLGDQPQHF. The CDR3 DNA sequence: TGTGCCAGCAGCCTCCTGGGGGATCAGCCCCAGCATTTT.

This clone appeared a single time. The rearrangement links TRBV5-1 to TRBJ2-5; 10 bases map to TRBD1. CDR1 SGHRS and CDR2 YFSETQ come from the germline V gene. The CDR3 loop spans 14 amino acids. V shed 3 bases and J 4 bases; nucleotides not matched to a gene: 3. The CDR3 region has the DNA TGCGCCAGCAGCTCCGGGACAGGGGCAGAGACCCAGTACTTC. Amino acids: CASSSGTGAETQYF.

The V and J genes are TRBV19 and TRBJ2-2, with TRBD2 matching over 9 bases. In germline, CDR1 is LNHDA, CDR2 SQIVND (reference sequence). The J segment lost 6 bases and the V segment lost 3 bases, leaving 5 bases of the junction unmatched. The CDR3 spans 15 residues. The chain's CDR3 is CASSIWTSASGELFF. The CDR3 coding sequence is TGTGCCAGTAGTATTTGGACTAGCGCATCCGGGGAGCTGTTTTTT.

The chain uses TRBV19 and TRBJ1-5; D might be TRBD1 (5 bases). Trimming took 5 bases from V and 1 from J, leaving 9 bases between them. Germline loops: CDR1 LNHDA, CDR2 SQIVND (reference sequence). This CDR3 region has 14 residues. CDR3 residues: CASSGAGSNQPQHF. The CDR3 DNA reads TGTGCCAGTAGTGGGGCAGGGAGCAATCAGCCCCAGCATTTT.

This clone was seen only a few times. The chain combines TRBV19 with TRBJ2-7; 8 nucleotides align to TRBD1. Per germline, CDR1 LNHDA and CDR2 SQIVND (reference sequence). Unmatched junction bases numbered 6, after V lost 1 base and J lost 7 bases. CDR3 size: 14 residues. The CDR3 reads CASSIGTGTMEQYF. CDR3 DNA: TGTGCCAGTAGTATAGGGACAGGGACGATGGAGCAGTACTTC. Supplemented by reference TRBV19 and TRBJ2-7, the full variable domain reads DGGITQSPKYLFRKEGQNVTLSCEQNLNHDAMYWYRQDPGQGLRLIYYSQIVNDFQKGDIAEGYSVSREKKESFPLTVTSAQKNPTAFYLCASSIGTGTMEQYFGPGTRLTVT.

This clone occurred once. V and J are TRBV11-2 and TRBJ2-1; TRBD2 matches at 10 bases. Germline CDR1 SGHAT, CDR2 FQNNGV. This CDR3 has 14 amino acids. The V segment lost 7 bases and the J segment 1 base; nucleotides outside the gene matches: 1. CDR3 protein: CASTLAGSYNEQFF. As DNA, the CDR3 is TGTGCCAGCACACTAGCGGGATCCTACAATGAGCAGTTCTTC. The variable domain in full, with the rest retrieved from reference TRBV11-2 and TRBJ2-1, is EAGVAQSPRYKIIEKRQSVAFWCNPISGHATLYWYQQILGQGPKLLIQFQNNGVVDDSQLPKDRFSAERLKGVDSTLKIQPAKLEDSAVYLCASTLAGSYNEQFFGPGTRLTVL.